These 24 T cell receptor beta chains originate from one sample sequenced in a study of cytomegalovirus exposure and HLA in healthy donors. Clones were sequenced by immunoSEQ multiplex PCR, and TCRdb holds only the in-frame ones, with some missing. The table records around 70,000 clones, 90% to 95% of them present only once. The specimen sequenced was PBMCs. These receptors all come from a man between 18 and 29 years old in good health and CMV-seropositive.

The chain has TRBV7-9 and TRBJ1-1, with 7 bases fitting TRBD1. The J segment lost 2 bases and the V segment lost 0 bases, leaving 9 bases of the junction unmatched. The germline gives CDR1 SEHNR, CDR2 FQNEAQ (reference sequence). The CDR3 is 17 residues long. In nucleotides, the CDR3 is TGTGCCAGCAGCTTAGCTGTAGTCGGGACAGTTAACACTGAAGCTTTCTTT. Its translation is CASSLAVVGTVNTEAFF.

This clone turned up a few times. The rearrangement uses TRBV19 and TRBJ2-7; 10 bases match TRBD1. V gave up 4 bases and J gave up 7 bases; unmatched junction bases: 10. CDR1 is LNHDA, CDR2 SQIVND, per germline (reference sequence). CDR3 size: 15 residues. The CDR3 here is CASSTPGQGMGEQYF. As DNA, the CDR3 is TGTGCCAGTAGTACGCCGGGACAGGGGATGGGTGAGCAGTACTTC.

Here the CDR3 DNA reads TGTGCCAGCAGCGAGACCGGGACAGGGACCACCGGGGAGCTGTTTTTT. Residues: CASSETGTGTTGELFF. The V and J genes are TRBV9 and TRBJ2-2; 9 positions match TRBD1. V trimming: 3 bases; J trimming: 4 bases; junction bases outside the gene matches: 7. The CDR3 loop spans 16 amino acids. Germline V gene sequence: CDR1 SGDLS, CDR2 YYNGEE.

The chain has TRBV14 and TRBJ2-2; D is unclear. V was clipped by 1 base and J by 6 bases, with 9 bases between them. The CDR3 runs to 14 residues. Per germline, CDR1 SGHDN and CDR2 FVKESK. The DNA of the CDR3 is TGTGCCAGCAGCCAAGTTTTTGGAGCCGGGGAGCTGTTTTTT. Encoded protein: CASSQVFGAGELFF.

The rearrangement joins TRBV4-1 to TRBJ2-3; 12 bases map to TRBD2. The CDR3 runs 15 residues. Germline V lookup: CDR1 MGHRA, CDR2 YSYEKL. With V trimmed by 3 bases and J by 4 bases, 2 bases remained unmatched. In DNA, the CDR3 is TGCGCCAGCAGCCAGACTAGCGGGGGTTCAGATACGCAGTATTTT. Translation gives CASSQTSGGSDTQYF.

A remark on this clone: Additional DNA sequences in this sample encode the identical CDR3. Written as DNA, the CDR3 is TGTGCCAGCAGTTCCCCGGGACAGGGGGATCAGCCCCAGCATTTT. It encodes CASSSPGQGDQPQHF. The rearrangement links TRBV28 to TRBJ1-5, with 11 bases that match TRBD1. Germline V gene sequence: CDR1 MDHEN, CDR2 SYDVKM. The CDR3 sequence is 15 residues long. Trimming took 4 bases from V and 5 from J; bases not matched to a gene: 4. The whole variable domain, remainder taken from reference TRBV28 and TRBJ1-5, is DVKVTQSSRYLVKRTGEKVFLECVQDMDHENMFWYRQDPGLGLRLIYFSYDVKMKEKGDIPEGYSVSREKKERFSLILESASTNQTSMYLCASSSPGQGDQPQHFGDGTRLSIL.

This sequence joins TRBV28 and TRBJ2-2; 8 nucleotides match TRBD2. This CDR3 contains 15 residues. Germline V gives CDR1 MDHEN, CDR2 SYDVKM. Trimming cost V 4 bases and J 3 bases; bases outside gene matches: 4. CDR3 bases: TGTGCCAGCAGTTCCGGGAGGGCTGACACCGGGGAGCTGTTTTTT. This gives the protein CASSSGRADTGELFF. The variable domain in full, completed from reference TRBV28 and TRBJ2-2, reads DVKVTQSSRYLVKRTGEKVFLECVQDMDHENMFWYRQDPGLGLRLIYFSYDVKMKEKGDIPEGYSVSREKKERFSLILESASTNQTSMYLCASSSGRADTGELFFGEGSRLTVL.

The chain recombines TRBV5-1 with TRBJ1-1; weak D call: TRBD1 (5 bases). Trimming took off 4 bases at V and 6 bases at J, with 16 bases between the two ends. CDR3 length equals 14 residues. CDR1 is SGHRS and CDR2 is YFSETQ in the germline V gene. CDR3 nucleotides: TGCGCCAGCAGCGGGGCGGGGTGGAAGGCTGAAGCTTTCTTT. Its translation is CASSGAGWKAEAFF.

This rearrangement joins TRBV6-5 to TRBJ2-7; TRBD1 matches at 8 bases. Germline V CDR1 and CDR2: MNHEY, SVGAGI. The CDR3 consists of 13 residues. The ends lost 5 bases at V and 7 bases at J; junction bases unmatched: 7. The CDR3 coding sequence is TGTGCCAGCAGTCCGGACAGGGTGGGTGAGCAGTACTTC. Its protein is CASSPDRVGEQYF.

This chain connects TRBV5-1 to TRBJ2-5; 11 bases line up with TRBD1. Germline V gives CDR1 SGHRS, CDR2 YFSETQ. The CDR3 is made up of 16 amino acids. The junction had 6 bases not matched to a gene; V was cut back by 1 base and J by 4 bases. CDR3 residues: CASSLSGTGGGETQYF. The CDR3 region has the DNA TGCGCCAGCAGCTTGTCTGGGACAGGGGGGGGAGAGACCCAGTACTTC.

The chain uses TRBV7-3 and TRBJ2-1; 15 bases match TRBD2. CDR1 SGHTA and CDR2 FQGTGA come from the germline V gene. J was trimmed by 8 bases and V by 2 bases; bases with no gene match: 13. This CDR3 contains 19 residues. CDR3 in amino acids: CASSLEGGLAGGALDEQFF. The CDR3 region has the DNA TGTGCCAGCAGCTTAGAGGGCGGACTAGCGGGAGGGGCGTTGGATGAGCAGTTCTTC.

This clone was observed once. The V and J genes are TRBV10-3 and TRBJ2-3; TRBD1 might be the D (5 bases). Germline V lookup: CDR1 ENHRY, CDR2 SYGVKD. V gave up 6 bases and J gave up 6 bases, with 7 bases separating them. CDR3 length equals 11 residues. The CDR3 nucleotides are TGTGCCATCAGGAAGGGGGATACGCAGTATTTT. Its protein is CAIRKGDTQYF.

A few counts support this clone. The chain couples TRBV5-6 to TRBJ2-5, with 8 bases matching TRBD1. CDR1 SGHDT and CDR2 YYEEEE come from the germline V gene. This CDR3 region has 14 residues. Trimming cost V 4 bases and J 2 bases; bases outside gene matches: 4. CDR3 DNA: TGTGCCAGCAGCAACCGACAGGGGCAAGAGACCCAGTACTTC. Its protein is CASSNRQGQETQYF.

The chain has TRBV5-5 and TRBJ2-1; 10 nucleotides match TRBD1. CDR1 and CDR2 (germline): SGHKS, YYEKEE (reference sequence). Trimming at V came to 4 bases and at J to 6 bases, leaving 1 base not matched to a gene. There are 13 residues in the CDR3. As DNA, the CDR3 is TGTGCCAGCAGCGGGACAGGGGTCAATGAGCAGTTCTTC. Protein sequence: CASSGTGVNEQFF.

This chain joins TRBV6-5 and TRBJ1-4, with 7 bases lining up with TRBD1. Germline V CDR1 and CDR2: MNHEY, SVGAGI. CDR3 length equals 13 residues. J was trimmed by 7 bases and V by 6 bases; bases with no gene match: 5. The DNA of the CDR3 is TGTGCCAGCAGCGCGGGACAGATTGAAAAACTGTTTTTT. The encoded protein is CASSAGQIEKLFF.

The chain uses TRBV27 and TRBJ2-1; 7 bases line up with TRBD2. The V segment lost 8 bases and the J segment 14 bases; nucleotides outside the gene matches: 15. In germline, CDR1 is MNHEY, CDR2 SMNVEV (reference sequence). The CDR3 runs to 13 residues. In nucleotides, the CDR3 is TGTGCCAGCTATAGATACGGGGCGGGAGATAAGTTCTTC. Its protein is CASYRYGAGDKFF.

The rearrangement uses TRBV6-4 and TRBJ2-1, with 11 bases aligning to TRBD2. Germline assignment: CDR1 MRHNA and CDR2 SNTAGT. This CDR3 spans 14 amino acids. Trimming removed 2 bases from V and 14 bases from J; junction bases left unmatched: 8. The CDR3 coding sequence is TGTGCCAGCAGTGACCTTACTAGCGGGAGTCGTAAGTTCTTC. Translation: CASSDLTSGSRKFF.

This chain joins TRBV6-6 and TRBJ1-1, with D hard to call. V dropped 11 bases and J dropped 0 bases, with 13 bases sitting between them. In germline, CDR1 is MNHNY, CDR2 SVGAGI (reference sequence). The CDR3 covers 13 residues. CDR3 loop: CAATGSLNTEAFF. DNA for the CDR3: TGTGCCGCTACCGGGTCTTTGAACACTGAAGCTTTCTTT.

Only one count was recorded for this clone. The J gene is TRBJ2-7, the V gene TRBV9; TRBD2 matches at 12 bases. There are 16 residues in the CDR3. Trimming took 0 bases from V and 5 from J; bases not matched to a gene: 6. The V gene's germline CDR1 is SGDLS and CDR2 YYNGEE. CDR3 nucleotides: TGTGCCAGCAGCGTAGGGCTAGCGGGAGGGCGGGACGAGCAGTACTTC. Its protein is CASSVGLAGGRDEQYF. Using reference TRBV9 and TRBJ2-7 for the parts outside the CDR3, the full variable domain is DSGVTQTPKHLITATGQRVTLRCSPRSGDLSVYWYQQSLDQGLQFLIQYYNGEERAKGNILERFSAQQFPDLHSELNLSSLELGDSALYFCASSVGLAGGRDEQYFGPGTRLTVT.

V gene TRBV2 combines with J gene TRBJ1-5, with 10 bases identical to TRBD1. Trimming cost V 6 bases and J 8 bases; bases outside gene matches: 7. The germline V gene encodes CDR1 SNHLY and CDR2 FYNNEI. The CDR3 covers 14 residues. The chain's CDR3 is CASRAGTGVKPQHF. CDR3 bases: TGTGCCAGCAGAGCCGGGACAGGGGTGAAGCCCCAGCATTTT. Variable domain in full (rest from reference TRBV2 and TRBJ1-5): EPEVTQTPSHQVTQMGQEVILRCVPISNHLYFYWYRQILGQKVEFLVSFYNNEISEKSEIFDDQFSVERPDGSNFTLKIRSTKLEDSAMYFCASRAGTGVKPQHFGDGTRLSIL.

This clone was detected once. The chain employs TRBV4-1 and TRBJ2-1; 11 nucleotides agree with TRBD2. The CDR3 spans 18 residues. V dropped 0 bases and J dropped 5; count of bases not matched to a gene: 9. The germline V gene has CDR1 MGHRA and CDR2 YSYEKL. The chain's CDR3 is CASSQDSQTSGTNNEQFF. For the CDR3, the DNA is TGCGCCAGCAGCCAAGACTCCCAGACTAGCGGGACAAACAATGAGCAGTTCTTC.

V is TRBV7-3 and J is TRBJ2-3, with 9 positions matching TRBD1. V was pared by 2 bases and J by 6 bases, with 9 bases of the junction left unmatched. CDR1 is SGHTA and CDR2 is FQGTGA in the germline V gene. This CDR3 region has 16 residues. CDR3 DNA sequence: TGTGCCAGCAGCTTATCCCGGGACAGGGCTCAGGATACGCAGTATTTT. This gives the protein CASSLSRDRAQDTQYF.

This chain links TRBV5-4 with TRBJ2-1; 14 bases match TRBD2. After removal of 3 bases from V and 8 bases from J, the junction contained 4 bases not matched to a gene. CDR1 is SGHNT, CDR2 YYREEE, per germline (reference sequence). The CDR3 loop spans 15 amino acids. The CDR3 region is CASSSGLAGVHEQFF. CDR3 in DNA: TGTGCCAGCAGCTCGGGACTAGCGGGGGTCCATGAGCAGTTCTTC.

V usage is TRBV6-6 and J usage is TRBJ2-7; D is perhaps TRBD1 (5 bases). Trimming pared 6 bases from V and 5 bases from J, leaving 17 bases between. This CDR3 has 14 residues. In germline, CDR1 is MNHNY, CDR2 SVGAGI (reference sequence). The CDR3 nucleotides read TGTGCCAGCAGCTTCGCAGGGTCTAAAGACGAGCAGTACTTC. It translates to CASSFAGSKDEQYF.